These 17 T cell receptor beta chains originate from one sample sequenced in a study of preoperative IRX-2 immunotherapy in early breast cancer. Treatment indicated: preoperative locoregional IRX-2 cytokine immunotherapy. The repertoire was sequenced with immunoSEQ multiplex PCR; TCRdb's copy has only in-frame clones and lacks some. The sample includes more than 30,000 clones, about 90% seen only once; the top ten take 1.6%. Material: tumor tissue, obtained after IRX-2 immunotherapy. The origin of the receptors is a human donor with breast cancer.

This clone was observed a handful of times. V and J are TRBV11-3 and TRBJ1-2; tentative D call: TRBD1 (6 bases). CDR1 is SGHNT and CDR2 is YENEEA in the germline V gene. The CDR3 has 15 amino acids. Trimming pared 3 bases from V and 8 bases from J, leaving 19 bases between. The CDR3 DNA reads TGTGCCAGCAGCTTGGTCCGGGGGGCATTGCAGGGCTACACCTTC. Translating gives CASSLVRGALQGYTF.

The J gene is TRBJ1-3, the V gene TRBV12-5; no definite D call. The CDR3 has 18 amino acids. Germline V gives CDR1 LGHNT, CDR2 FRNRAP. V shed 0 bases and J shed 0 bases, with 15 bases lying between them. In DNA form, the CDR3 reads TGTGCTAGTGGTTTGGTACCGGGCAGCCAGCTCTCTGGAAACACCATATATTTT. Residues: CASGLVPGSQLSGNTIYF.

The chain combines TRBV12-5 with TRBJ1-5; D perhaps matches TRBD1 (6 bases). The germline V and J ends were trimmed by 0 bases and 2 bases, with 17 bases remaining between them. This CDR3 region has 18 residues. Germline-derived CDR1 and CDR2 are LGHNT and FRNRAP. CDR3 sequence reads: CASGLVPGAGVGNQPQHF. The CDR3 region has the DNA TGTGCTAGTGGTTTGGTACCCGGAGCAGGGGTGGGCAATCAGCCCCAGCATTTT.

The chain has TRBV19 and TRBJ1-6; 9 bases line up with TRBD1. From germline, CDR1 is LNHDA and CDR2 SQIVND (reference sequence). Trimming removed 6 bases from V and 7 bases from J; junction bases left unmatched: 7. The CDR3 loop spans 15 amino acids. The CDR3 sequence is CASSPGTGINSPLHF. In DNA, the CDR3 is TGTGCCAGTAGCCCCGGGACAGGGATAAATTCACCCCTCCACTTT. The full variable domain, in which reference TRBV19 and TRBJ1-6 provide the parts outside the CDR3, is DGGITQSPKYLFRKEGQNVTLSCEQNLNHDAMYWYRQDPGQGLRLIYYSQIVNDFQKGDIAEGYSVSREKKESFPLTVTSAQKNPTAFYLCASSPGTGINSPLHFGNGTRLTVT.

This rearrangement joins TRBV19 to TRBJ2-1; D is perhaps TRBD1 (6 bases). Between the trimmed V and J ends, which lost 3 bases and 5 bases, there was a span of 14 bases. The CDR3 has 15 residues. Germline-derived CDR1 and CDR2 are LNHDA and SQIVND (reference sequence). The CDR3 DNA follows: TGTGCCAGTAGTATTGAGGGGGTCGGCAACAATGAGCAGTTCTTC. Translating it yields CASSIEGVGNNEQFF.

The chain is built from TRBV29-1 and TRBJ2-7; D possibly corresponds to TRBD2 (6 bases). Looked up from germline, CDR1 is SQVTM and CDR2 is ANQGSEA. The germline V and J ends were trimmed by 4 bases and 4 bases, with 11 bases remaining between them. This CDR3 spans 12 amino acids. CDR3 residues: CSVVAGTYEQYF. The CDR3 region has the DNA TGCAGCGTTGTGGCGGGAACATACGAGCAGTACTTC.

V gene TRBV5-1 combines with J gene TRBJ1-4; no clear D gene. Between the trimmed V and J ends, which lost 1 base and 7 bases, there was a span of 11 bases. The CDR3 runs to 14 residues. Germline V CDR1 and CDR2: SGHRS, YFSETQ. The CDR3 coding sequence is TGCGCCAGCAGCTTGTCCCATGGGAGTGAAAAACTGTTTTTT. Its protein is CASSLSHGSEKLFF.

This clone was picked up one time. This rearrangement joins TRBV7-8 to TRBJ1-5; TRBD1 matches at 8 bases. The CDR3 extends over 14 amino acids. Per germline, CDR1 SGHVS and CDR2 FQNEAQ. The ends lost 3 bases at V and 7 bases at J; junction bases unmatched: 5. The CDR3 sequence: CASSLFQGAQPQHF. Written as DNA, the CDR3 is TGTGCCAGCAGCTTGTTTCAGGGGGCGCAGCCCCAGCATTTT.

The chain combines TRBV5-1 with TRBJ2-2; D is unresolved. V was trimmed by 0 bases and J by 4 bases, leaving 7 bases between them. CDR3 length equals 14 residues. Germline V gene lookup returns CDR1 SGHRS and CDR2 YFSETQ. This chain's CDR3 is CASSLGHSTGELFF. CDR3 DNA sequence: TGCGCCAGCAGCTTGGGACATTCCACCGGGGAGCTGTTTTTT.

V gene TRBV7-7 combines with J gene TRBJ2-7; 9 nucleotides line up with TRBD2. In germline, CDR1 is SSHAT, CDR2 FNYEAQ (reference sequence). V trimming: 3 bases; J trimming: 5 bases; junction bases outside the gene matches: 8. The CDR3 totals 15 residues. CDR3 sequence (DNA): TGTGCCAGCAGCTTGATTGGGCGGGAGGGCGACGAGCAGTACTTC. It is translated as CASSLIGREGDEQYF.

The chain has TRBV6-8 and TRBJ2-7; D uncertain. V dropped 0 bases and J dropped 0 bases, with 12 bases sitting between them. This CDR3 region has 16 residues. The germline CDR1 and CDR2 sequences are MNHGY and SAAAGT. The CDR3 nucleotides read TGTGCCAGCAGTTACTCGCCGACTCTTGACTCCTACGAGCAGTACTTC. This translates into CASSYSPTLDSYEQYF.

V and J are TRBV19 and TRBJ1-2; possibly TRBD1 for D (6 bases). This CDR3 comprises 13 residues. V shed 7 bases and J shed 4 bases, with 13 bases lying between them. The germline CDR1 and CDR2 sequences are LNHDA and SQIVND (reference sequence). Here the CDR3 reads CASTQGQGYGYTF. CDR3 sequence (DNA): TGTGCCAGTACCCAGGGACAAGGCTATGGCTACACCTTC.

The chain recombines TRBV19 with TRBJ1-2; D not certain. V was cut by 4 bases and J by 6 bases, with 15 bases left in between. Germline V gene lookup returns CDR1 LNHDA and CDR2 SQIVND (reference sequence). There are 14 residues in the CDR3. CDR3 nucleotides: TGTGCCAGTAGTACGCGGAGAGGGTTCGATGGCTACACCTTC. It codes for CASSTRRGFDGYTF. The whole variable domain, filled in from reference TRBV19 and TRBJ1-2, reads DGGITQSPKYLFRKEGQNVTLSCEQNLNHDAMYWYRQDPGQGLRLIYYSQIVNDFQKGDIAEGYSVSREKKESFPLTVTSAQKNPTAFYLCASSTRRGFDGYTFGSGTRLTVV.

The CDR3 reads CAWSHNQGSRGYTF. CDR3 coding DNA: TGTGCCTGGAGCCACAACCAGGGTTCGCGCGGCTACACCTTC. V gene TRBV30 combines with J gene TRBJ1-2; D possibly corresponds to TRBD1 (5 bases). CDR3 length: 14 amino acids. Trimming took off 3 bases at V and 8 bases at J, with 19 bases between the two ends. Germline V gives CDR1 GTSNPN, CDR2 SVGIG (reference sequence).

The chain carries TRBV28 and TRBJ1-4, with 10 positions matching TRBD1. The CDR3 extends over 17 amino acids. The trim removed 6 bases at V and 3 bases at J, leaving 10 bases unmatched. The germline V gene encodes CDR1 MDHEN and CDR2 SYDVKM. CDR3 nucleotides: TGTGCCAGCAGACGCCGGGACAGGGGCGCGGCTAATGAAAAACTGTTTTTT. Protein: CASRRRDRGAANEKLFF. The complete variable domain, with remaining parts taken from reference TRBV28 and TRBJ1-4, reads DVKVTQSSRYLVKRTGEKVFLECVQDMDHENMFWYRQDPGLGLRLIYFSYDVKMKEKGDIPEGYSVSREKKERFSLILESASTNQTSMYLCASRRRDRGAANEKLFFGSGTQLSVL.

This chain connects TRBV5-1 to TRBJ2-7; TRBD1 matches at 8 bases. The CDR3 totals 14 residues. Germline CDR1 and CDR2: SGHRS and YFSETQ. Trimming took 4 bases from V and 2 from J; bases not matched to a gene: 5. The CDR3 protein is CASSLRQGTYEQYF. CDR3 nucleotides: TGCGCCAGCAGCCTCCGACAGGGGACCTACGAGCAGTACTTC.

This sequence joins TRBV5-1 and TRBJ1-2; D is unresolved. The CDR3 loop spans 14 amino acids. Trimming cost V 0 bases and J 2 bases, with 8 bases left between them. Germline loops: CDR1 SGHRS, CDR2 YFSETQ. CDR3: CASSLEAGNYGYTF. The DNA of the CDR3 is TGCGCCAGCAGCTTGGAAGCGGGAAACTATGGCTACACCTTC.